This T cell receptor beta chain stems from a study of PD-1 blockade in classical Hodgkin lymphoma. Clones were read by immunoSEQ multiplex PCR, and TCRdb kept only the in-frame ones, dropping some. The sample contains roughly 52,000 clones, about 89% of which appear only once. Germline V lookup: CDR1 MDHEN, CDR2 SYDVKM. The CDR3 is made up of 11 amino acids. V was cut by 9 bases and J by 5 bases, with 7 bases left in between. Time point denoted: cycle 4 day 1 (C4D1), after more than 5 weeks of nivolumab. Every patient had relapsed following autologous stem cell transplantation, and cohorts differed in brentuximab vedotin exposure.

The rearrangement uses TRBV28 and TRBJ2-2; possibly TRBD1 or TRBD2 for D (5 bases each). Sequencing was performed on peripheral blood mononuclear cells (PBMCs), taken before the fourth cycle of nivolumab. This clonotype was obtained from a human donor with classical Hodgkin lymphoma. CDR3 bases: TGTGCCAGGAGGGGTACCGGGGAGCTGTTTTTT. Protein product: CARRGTGELFF.